These T cell receptor beta chains were read from a single sample in a study of control samples from healthy donors and cancer patients. Assay used: immunoSEQ multiplex PCR; TCRdb lists only in-frame clones, some missing. The sample yields about 150,000 clones, 94% seen once. Sequenced: blood. Every receptor here comes from a woman in her late teens or twenties in good health. Both conserved end residues are trimmed from each CDR3.

v_call,cdr3_aa
TRBV5-4,ASSLRGGLTDTQY
TRBV6-5,ATWTDSSYNEQF
TRBV27,ASSLFSNEKLF
TRBV18,ASSREQGSGEAF
TRBV28,ASSMDRTEAF
TRBV5-1,ASSPAVNQGLDYGYT
TRBV2,ASRHQGPADEQY
TRBV29-1,SVGTGGGYT
TRBV4-2,ASSQEVGRGITDTQY
TRBV7-2,ASGPVTGPPYEQY
TRBV5-1,ASSMTDSYGYT
TRBV25-1,ASSERGSYNSPLH
TRBV19,ASSIGAETNYEQY
TRBV15,ATSRQGSNSPLH
TRBV25-1,ATGQAQDTQY
TRBV29-1,SATGPRDTEAF
TRBV3-1/TRBV3-2,ASSQVRGSTEAF
TRBV24-1,ATSDSTGGAYNEQF
TRBV6-5,ASSYSTGNNYGYT
TRBV5-5,ASSLSKGSRDSPLH
TRBV11-2,ASSLNFGAFTDTQY
TRBV4-1,ASSQVNSEKLF
TRBV6-5,ASERGVPSTDTQY
TRBV7-2,ASSLPQGGVGEAF
TRBV5-4,ASSFQGLLYGYT
TRBV5-5,ASSFLSGRNPTGELF
TRBV19,ASSHGINYGYT
TRBV21-1,ASSKSGGATYEQY
TRBV11-3,ASSSDRGNTIY
TRBV3-1/TRBV3-2,ASSSQGRDTEAF
TRBV24-1,ATSDPNPRTGRFTDTQY
TRBV6-2/TRBV6-3,ASSRTGYEQY
TRBV21-1,ASSKSMRARRLSSYNSPLH
TRBV24-1,ATSSTGTGQGNRGNYGYT
TRBV6-5,ASSTRDRGFSEQY
TRBV9,ASSVGLPYDEQF
TRBV4-2,ASSQGEGARSNEQF
TRBV18,ASSPRDRLTDTQY
TRBV6-6,ASTAGAATEAF